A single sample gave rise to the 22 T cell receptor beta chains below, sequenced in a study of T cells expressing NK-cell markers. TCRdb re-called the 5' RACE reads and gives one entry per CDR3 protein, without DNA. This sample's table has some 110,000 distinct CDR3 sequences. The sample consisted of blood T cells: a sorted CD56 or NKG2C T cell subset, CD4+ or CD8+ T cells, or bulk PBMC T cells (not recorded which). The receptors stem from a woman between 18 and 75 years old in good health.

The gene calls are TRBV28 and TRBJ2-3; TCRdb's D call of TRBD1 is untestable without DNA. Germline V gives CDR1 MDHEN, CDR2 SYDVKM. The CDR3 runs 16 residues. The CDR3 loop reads CASSTPDSSRTDTQYF. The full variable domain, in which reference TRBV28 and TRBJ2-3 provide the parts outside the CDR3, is DVKVTQSSRYLVKRTGEKVFLECVQDMDHENMFWYRQDPGLGLRLIYFSYDVKMKEKGDIPEGYSVSREKKERFSLILESASTNQTSMYLCASSTPDSSRTDTQYFGPGTRLTVL.

The CDR3: CASSLSLGATDTQYF. The rearrangement joins TRBV11-2 to TRBJ2-3; absent DNA, TCRdb's TRBD1 call cannot be checked. The CDR3 is 15 amino acids. The V gene's germline CDR1 is SGHAT and CDR2 FQNNGV.

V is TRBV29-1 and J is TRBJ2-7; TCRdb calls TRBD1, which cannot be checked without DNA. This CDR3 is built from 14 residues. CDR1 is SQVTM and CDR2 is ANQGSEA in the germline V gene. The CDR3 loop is CSVEDRGPAYEQYF.

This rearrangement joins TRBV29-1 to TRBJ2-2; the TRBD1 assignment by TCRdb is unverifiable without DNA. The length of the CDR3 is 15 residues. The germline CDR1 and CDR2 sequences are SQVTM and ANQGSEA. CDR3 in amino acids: CSVADSPTNTGELFF.

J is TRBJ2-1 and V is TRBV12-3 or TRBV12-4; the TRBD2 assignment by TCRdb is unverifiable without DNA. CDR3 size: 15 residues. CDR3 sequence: CASSDGLAGLNEQFF.

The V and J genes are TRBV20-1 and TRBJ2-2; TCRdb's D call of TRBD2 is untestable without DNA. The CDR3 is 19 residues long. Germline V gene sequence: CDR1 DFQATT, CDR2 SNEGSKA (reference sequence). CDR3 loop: CSARVASGRVTTNTGELFF.

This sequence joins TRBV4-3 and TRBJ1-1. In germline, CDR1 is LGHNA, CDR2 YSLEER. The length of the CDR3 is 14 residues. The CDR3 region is CASSQGVWDTEAFF.

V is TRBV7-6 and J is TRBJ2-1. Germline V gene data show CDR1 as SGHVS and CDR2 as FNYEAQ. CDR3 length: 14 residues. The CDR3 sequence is CASSPGRAYNEQFF.

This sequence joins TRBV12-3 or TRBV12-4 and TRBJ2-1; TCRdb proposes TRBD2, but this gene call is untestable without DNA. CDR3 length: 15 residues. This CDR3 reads CASSTTSGGDNEQFF.

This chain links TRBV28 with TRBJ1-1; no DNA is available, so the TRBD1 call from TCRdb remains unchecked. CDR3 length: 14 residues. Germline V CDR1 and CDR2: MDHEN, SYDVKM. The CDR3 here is CASSLGGSGTEAFF. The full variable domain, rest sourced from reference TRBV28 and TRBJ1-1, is DVKVTQSSRYLVKRTGEKVFLECVQDMDHENMFWYRQDPGLGLRLIYFSYDVKMKEKGDIPEGYSVSREKKERFSLILESASTNQTSMYLCASSLGGSGTEAFFGQGTRLTVV.

The CDR3 loop is CTSSIETGGGTEAFF. The chain uses TRBV5-1 and TRBJ1-1; without DNA, the TCRdb call of TRBD1 cannot be checked. The V gene's germline CDR1 is SGHRS and CDR2 YFSETQ. The CDR3 spans 15 residues.

CDR3 region: CATGQGGDTQYF. The chain uses TRBV15 and TRBJ2-3; TCRdb picks TRBD1, but there is no DNA to check that call. Germline V CDR1 and CDR2: LNHNV, YYDKDF (reference sequence). The CDR3 sequence is 12 residues long.

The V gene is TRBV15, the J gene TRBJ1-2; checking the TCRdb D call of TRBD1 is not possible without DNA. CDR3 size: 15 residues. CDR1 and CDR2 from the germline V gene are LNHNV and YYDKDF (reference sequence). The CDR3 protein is CATSSGTGGYYGYTF.

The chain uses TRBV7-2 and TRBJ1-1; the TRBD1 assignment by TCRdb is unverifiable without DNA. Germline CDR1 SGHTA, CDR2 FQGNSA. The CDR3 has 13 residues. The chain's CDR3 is CASSPPENTEAFF.

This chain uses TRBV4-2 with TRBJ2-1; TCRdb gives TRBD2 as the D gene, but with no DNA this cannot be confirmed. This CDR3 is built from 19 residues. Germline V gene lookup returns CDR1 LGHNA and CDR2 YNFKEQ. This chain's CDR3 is CASSLPGLAGHSSYNEQFF.

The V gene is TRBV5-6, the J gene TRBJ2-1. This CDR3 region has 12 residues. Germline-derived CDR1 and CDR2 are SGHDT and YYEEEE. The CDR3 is CASSASDNEQFF.

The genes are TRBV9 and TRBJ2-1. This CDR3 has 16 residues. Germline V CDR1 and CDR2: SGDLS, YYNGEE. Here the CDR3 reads CASSAGSGSSYNEQFF.

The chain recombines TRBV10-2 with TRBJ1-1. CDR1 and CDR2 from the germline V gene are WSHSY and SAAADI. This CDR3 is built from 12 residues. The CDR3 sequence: CASSEGYTEAFF.

This CDR3 is CASRLGGLETQYF. The gene calls are TRBV12-3 or TRBV12-4 and TRBJ2-5; TCRdb reports TRBD2, a call that lacks DNA to check it against. The CDR3 has 13 amino acids.

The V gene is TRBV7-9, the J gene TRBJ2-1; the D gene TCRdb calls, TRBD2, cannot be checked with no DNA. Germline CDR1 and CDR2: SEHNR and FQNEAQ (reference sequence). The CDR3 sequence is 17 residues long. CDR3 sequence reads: CASRSGTSGISYNEQFF.

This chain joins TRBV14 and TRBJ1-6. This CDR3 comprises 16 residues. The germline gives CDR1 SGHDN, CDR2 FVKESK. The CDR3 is CASSQELLSGLTPLHF.

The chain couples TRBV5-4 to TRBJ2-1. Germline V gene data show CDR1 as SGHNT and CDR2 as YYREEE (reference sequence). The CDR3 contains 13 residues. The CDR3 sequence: CASSVGGADEQFF.